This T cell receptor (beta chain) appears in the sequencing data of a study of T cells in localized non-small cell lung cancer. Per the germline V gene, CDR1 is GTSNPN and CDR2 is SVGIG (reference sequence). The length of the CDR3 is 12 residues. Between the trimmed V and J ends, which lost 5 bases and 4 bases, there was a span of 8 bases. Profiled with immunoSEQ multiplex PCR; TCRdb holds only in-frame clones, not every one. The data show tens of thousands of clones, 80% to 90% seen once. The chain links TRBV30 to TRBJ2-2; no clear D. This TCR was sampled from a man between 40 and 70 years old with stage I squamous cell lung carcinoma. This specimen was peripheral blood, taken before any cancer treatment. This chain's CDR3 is CAWGSFTGELFF. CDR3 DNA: TGTGCCTGGGGTAGTTTCACCGGGGAGCTGTTTTTT.